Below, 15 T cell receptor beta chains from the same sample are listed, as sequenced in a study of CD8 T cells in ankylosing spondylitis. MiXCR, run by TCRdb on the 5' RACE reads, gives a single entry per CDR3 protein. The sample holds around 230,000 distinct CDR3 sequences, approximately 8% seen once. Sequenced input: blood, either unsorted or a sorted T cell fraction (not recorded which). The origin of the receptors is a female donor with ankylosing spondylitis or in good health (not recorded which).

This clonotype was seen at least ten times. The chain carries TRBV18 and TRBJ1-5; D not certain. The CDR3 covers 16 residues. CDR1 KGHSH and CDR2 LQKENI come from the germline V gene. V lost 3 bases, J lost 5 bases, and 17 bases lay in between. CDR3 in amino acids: CASSPLHLPGDQPQHF. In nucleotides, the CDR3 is TGTGCCAGCTCACCGTTACACCTCCCCGGGGATCAGCCCCAGCATTTT.

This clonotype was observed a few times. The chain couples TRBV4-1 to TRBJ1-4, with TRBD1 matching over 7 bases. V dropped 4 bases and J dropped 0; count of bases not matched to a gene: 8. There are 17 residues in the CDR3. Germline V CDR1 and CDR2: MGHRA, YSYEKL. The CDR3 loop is CASSRSGTASTNEKLFF. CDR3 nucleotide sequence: TGCGCCAGCAGCCGATCCGGGACAGCATCAACTAATGAAAAACTGTTTTTT.

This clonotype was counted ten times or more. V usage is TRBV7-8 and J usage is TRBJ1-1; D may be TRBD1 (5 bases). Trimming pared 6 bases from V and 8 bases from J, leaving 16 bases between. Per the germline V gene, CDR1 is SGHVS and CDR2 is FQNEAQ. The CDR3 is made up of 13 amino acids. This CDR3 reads CASSQIPTVEAFF. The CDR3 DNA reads TGTGCCAGCAGTCAAATCCCGACAGTCGAAGCTTTCTTT.

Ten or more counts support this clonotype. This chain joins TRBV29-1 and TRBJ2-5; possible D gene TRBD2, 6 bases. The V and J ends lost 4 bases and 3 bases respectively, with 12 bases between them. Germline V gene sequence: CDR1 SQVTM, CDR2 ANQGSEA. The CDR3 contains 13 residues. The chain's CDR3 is CSVGRGGEETQYF. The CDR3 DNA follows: TGCAGCGTTGGTCGGGGCGGGGAAGAGACCCAGTACTTC.

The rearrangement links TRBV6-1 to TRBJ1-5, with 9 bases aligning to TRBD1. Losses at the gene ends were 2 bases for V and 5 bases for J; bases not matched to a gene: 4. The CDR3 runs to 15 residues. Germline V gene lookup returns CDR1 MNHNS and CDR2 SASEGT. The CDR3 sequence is CASSEQTGGDQPQHF. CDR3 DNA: TGTGCCAGCAGTGAACAGACAGGGGGTGATCAGCCCCAGCATTTT.

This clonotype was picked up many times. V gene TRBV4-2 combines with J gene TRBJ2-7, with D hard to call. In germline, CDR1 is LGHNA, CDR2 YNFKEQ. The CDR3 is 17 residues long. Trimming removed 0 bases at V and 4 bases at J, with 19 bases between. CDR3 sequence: CASSQDQSWGLTYEQYF. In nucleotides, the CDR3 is TGTGCCAGCAGCCAAGATCAGTCTTGGGGTCTAACGTACGAGCAGTACTTC.

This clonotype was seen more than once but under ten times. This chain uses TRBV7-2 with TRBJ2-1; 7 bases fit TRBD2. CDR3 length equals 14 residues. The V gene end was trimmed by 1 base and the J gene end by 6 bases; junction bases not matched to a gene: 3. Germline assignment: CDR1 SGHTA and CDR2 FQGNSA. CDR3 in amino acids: CASSLGRGGNEQFF. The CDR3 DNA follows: TGTGCCAGCAGCTTAGGGCGCGGGGGCAATGAGCAGTTCTTC.

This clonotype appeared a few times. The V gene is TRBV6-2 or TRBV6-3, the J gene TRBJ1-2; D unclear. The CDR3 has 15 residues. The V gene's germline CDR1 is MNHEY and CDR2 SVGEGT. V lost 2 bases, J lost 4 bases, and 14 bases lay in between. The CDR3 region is CASSYSRAALYGYTF. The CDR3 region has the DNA TGTGCCAGCAGTTACAGTCGGGCAGCTCTCTATGGCTACACCTTC.

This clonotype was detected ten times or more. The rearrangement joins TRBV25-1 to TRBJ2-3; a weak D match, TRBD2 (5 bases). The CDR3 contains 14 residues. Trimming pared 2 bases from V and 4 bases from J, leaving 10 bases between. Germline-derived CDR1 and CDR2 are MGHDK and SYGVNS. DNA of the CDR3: TGTGCCAGCAGTGAAGGGAGAGGTCCAGATACGCAGTATTTT. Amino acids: CASSEGRGPDTQYF.

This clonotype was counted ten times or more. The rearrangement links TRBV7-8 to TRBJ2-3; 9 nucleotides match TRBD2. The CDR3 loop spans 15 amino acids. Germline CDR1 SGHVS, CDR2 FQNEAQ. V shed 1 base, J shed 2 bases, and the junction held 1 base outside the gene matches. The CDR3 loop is CASSLVAGATDTQYF. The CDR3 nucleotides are TGTGCCAGCAGCTTAGTAGCGGGGGCCACAGATACGCAGTATTTT.

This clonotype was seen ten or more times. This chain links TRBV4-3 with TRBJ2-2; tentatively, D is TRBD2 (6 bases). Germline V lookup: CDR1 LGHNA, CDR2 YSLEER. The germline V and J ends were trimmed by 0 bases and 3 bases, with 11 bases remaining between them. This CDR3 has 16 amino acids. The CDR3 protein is CASSQDAGRDTGELFF. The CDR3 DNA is TGCGCCAGCAGCCAAGATGCGGGACGAGACACCGGGGAGCTGTTTTTT.

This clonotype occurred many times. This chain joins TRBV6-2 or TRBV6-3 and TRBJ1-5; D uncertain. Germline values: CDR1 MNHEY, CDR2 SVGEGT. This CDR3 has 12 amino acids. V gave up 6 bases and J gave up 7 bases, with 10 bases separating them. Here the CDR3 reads CASRLREQPQHF. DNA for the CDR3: TGTGCCAGCAGGCTTCGGGAACAGCCCCAGCATTTT.

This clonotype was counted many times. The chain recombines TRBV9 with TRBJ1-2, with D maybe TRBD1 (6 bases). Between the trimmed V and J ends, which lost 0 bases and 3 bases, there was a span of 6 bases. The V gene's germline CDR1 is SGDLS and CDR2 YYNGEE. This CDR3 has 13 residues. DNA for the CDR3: TGTGCCAGCAGCGTAGACAGGGACTATGGCTACACCTTC. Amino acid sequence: CASSVDRDYGYTF.

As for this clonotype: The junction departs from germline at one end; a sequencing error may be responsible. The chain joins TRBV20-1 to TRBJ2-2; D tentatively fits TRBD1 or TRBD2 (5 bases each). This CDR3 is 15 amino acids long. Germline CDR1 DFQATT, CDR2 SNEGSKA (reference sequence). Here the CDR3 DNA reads TGCAGAGCTAGAGGGACCCCAGGGAACACCGGGGAGCTGTTTTTT. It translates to CRARGTPGNTGELFF.

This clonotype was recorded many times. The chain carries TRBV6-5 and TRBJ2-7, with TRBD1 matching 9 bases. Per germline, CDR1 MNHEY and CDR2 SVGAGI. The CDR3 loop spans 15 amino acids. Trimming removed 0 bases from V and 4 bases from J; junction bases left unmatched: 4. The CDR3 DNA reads TGTGCCAGCAGTTACTCGAAGGACAGGGGTTACGAGCAGTACTTC. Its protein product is CASSYSKDRGYEQYF.